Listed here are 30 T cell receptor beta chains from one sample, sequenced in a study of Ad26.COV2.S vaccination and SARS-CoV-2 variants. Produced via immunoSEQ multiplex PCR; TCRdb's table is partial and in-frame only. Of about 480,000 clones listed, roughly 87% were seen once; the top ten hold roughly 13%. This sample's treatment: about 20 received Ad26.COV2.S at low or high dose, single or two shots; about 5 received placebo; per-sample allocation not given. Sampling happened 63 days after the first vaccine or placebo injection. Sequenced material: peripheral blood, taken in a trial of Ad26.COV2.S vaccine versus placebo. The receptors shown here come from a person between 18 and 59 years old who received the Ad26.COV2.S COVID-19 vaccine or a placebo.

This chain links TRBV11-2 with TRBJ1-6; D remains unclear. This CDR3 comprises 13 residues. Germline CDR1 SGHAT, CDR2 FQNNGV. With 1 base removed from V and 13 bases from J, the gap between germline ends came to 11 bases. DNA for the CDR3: TGTGCCAGCAGCTTAGGGCCCTCTTTCCCCCTCCACTTT. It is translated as CASSLGPSFPLHF.

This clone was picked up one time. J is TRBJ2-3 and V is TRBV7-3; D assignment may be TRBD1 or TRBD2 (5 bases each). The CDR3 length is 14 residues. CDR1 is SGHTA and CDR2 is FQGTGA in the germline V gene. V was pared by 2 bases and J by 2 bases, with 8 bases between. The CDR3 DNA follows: TGTGCCAGCAGCTTAGGGGGTTTCACAGATACGCAGTATTTT. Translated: CASSLGGFTDTQYF.

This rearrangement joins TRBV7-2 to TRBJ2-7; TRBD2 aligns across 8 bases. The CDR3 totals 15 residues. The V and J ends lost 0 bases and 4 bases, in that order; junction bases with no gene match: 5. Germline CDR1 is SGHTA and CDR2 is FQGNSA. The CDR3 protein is CASSLAVGREYEQYF. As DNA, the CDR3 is TGTGCCAGCAGCTTAGCGGTCGGGAGGGAATACGAGCAGTACTTC. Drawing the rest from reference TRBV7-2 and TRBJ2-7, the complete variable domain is GAGVSQSPSNKVTEKGKDVELRCDPISGHTALYWYRQSLGQGLEFLIYFQGNSAPDKSGLPSDRFSAERTGGSVSTLTIQRTQQEDSAVYLCASSLAVGREYEQYFGPGTRLTVT.

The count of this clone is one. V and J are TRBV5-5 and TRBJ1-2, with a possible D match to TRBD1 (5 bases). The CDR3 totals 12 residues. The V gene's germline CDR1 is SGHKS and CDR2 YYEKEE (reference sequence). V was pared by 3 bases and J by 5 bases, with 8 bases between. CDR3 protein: CASSSRAYGYTF. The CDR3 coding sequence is TGTGCCAGCAGCTCCAGGGCTTATGGCTACACCTTC.

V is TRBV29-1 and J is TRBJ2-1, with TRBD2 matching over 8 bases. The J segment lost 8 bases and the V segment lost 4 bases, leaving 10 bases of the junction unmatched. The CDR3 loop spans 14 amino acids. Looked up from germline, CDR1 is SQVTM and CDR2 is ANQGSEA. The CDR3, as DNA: TGCAGCGTTGCAGCGGGAGTTCGGATTGATGAGCAGTTCTTC. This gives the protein CSVAAGVRIDEQFF.

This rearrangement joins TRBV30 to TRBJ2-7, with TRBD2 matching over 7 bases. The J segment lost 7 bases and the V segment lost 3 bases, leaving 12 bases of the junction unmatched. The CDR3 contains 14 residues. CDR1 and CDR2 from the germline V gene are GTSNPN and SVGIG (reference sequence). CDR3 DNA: TGTGCCTGGAGCGCACCTGGGGGGGTTTGGGAGCAGTACTTC. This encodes CAWSAPGGVWEQYF.

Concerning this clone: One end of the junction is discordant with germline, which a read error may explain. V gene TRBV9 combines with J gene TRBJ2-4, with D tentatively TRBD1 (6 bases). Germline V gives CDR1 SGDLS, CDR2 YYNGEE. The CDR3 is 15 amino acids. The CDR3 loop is CASSANNEQGPASSW. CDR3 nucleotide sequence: TGTGCCAGCAGCGCTAACAACGAGCAGGGGCCTGCTTCGAGTTGG.

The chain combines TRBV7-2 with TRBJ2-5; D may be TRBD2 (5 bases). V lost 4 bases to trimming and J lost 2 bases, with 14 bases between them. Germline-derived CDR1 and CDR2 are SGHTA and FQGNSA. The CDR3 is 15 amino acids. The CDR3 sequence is CASSSSGRWQETQYF. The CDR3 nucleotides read TGTGCCAGCAGCTCCAGCGGCCGCTGGCAAGAGACCCAGTACTTC.

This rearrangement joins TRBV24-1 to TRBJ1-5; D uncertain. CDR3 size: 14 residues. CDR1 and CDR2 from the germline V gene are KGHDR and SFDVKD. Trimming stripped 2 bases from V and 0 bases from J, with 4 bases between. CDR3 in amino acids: CATSDWGSNQPQHF. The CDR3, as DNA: TGTGCCACCAGTGATTGGGGTAGCAATCAGCCCCAGCATTTT.

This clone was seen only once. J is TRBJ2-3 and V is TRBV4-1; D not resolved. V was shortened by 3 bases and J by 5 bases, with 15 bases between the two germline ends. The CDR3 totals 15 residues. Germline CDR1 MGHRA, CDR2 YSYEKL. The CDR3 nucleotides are TGCGCCAGCAGCCAGCTCTTAAATCCCCTAGATACGCAGTATTTT. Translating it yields CASSQLLNPLDTQYF.

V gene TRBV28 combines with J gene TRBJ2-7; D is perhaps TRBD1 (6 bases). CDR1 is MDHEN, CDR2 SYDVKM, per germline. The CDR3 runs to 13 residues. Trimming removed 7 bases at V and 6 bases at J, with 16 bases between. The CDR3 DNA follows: TGTGCCAGCAACCTCCTACAGGGTGGCGAGCAGTACTTC. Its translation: CASNLLQGGEQYF.

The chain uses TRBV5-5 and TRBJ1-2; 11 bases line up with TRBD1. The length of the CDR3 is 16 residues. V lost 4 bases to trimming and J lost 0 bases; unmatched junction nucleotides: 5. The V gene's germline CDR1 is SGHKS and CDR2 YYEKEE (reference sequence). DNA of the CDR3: TGTGCCAGCAGCATCGGGACAGGGGGAGCTAACTATGGCTACACCTTC. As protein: CASSIGTGGANYGYTF.

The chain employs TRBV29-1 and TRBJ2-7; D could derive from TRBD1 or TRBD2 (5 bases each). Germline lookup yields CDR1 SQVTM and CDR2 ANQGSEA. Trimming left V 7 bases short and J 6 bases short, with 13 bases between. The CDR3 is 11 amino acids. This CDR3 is CSAMGVSEQYF. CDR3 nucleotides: TGCAGCGCCATGGGGGTGAGCGAGCAGTACTTC.

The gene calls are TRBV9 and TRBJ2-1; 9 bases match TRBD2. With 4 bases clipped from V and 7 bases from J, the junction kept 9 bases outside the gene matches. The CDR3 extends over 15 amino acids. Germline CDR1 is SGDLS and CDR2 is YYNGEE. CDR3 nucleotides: TGTGCCAGCAGCCCCGGTTTGCGGGAGGGAAATGAGCAGTTCTTC. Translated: CASSPGLREGNEQFF. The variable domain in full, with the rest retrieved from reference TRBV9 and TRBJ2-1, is DSGVTQTPKHLITATGQRVTLRCSPRSGDLSVYWYQQSLDQGLQFLIQYYNGEERAKGNILERFSAQQFPDLHSELNLSSLELGDSALYFCASSPGLREGNEQFFGPGTRLTVL.

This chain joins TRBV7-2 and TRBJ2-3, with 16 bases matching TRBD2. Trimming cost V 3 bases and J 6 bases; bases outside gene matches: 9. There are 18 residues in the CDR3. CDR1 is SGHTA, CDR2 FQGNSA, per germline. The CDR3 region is CASSFRTGTSGRGDTQYF. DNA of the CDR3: TGTGCCAGCAGCTTTAGAACCGGGACTAGCGGGAGGGGGGATACGCAGTATTTT.

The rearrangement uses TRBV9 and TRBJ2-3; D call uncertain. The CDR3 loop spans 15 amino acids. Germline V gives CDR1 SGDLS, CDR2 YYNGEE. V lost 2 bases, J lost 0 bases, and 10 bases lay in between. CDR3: CASSVEGRSTDTQYF. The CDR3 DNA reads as TGTGCCAGCAGCGTTGAAGGCCGGAGCACAGATACGCAGTATTTT.

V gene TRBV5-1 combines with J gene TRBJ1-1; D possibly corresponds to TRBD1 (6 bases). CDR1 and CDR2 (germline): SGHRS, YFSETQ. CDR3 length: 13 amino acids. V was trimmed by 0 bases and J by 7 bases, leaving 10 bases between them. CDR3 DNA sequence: TGCGCCAGCAGCTTGGTTGGGGGCGTTGAAGCTTTCTTT. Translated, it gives CASSLVGGVEAFF.

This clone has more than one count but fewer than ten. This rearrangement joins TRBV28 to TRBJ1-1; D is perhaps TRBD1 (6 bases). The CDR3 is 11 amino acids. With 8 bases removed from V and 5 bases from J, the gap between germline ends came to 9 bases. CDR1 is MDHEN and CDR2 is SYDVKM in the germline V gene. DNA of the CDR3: TGTGCCAGCCTAGGGGGTACTGAAGCTTTCTTT. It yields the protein CASLGGTEAFF. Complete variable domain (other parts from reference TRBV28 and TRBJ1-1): DVKVTQSSRYLVKRTGEKVFLECVQDMDHENMFWYRQDPGLGLRLIYFSYDVKMKEKGDIPEGYSVSREKKERFSLILESASTNQTSMYLCASLGGTEAFFGQGTRLTVV.

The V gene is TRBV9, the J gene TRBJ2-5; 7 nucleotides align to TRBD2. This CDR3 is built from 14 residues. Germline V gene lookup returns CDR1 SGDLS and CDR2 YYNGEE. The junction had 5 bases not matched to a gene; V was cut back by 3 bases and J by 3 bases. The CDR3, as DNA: TGTGCCAGCAGCGCGGGAGGTAGGGAAGAGACCCAGTACTTC. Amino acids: CASSAGGREETQYF.

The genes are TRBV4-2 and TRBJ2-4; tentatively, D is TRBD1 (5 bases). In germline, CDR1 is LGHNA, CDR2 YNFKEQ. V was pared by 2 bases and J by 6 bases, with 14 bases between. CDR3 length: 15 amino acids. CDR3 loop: CASSQRLGQINIQYF. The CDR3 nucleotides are TGTGCCAGCAGCCAAAGACTTGGACAAATAAACATTCAGTACTTC.

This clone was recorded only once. This CDR3 reads CASSLTTLTEAFF. CDR3 DNA: TGTGCCAGCAGTCTTACCACTCTCACTGAAGCTTTCTTT. The chain has TRBV28 and TRBJ1-1; D gene unclear. The V end was cut by 5 bases, the J end by 4 bases, with 11 bases between. Germline V gives CDR1 MDHEN, CDR2 SYDVKM. The CDR3 is 13 amino acids.

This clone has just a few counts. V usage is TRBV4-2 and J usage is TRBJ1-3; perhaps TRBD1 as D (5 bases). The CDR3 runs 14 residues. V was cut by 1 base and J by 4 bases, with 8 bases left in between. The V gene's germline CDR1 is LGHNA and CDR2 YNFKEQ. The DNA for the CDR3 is TGTGCCAGCAGCCAAGGCAGGGAAGGAAACACCATATATTTT. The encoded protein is CASSQGREGNTIYF.

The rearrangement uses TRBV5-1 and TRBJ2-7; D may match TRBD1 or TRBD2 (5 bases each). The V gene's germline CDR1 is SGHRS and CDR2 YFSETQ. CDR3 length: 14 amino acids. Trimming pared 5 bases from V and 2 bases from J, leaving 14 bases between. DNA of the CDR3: TGCGCCAGCAGTTATCGGGACGGTGCCTACGAGCAGTACTTC. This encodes CASSYRDGAYEQYF.

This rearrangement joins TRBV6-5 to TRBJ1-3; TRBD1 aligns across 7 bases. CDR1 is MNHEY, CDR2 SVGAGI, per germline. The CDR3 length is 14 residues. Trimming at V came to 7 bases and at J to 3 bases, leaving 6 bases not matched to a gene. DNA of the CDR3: TGTGCCAGCAAATTGACAGGGAGTGGAAACACCATATATTTT. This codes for CASKLTGSGNTIYF.

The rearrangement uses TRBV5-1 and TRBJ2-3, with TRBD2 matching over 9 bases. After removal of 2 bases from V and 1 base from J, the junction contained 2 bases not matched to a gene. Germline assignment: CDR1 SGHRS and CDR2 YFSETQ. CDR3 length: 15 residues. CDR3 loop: CASSFRTSGTDTQYF. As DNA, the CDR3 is TGCGCCAGCAGCTTTAGGACTAGCGGCACAGATACGCAGTATTTT.

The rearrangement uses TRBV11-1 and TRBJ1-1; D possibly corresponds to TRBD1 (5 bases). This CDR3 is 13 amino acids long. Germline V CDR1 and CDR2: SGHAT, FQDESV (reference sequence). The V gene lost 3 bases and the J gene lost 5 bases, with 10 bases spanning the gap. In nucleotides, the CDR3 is TGTGCCAGCAGCTTTGGGGCAAGGACTGAAGCTTTCTTT. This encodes CASSFGARTEAFF. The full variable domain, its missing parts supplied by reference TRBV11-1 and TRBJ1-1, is EAEVAQSPRYKITEKSQAVAFWCDPISGHATLYWYRQILGQGPELLVQFQDESVVDDSQLPKDRFSAERLKGVDSTLKIQPAELGDSAMYLCASSFGARTEAFFGQGTRLTVV.

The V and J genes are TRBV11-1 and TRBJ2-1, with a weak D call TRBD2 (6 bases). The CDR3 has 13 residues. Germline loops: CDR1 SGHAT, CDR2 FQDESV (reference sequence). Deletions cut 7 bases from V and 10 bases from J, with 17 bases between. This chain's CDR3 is CASTRGGIGEQFF. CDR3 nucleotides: TGTGCCAGCACTAGAGGAGGGATCGGGGAGCAGTTCTTC.

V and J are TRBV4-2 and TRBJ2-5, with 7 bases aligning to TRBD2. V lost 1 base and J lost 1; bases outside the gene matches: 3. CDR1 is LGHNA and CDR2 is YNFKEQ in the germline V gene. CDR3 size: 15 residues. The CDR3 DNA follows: TGTGCCAGCAGCCAAGCGAGCGGGGCCCAAGAGACCCAGTACTTC. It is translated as CASSQASGAQETQYF.

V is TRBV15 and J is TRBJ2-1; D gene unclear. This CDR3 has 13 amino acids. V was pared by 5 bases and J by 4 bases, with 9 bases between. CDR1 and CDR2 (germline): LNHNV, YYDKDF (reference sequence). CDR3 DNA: TGTGCCACCAGCTCCGACTCTTACAATGAGCAGTTCTTC. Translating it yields CATSSDSYNEQFF. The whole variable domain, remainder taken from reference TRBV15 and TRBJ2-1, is DAMVIQNPRYQVTQFGKPVTLSCSQTLNHNVMYWYQQKSSQAPKLLFHYYDKDFNNEADTPDNFQSRRPNTSFCFLDIRSPGLGDTAMYLCATSSDSYNEQFFGPGTRLTVL.

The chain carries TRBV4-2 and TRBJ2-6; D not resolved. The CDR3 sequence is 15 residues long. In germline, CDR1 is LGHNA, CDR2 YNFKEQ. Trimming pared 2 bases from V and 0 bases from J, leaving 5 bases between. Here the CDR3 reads CASSQSGSGANVLTF. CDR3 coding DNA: TGTGCCAGCAGCCAATCCGGCTCTGGGGCCAACGTCCTGACTTTC.